The 24 T cell receptor beta chains below were found in one sample sequenced in a study of control samples from healthy donors and cancer patients. TCRdb's table, derived via immunoSEQ multiplex PCR, lists solely in-frame clones and lacks some. The data contain tens of thousands of clones, roughly 92% of them seen just once; the ten biggest clones take up 0.8%. Input material: PBMCs. These receptors were collected from a man younger than 45 with colorectal cancer.

In its sample, this clone was seen a few times. This chain uses TRBV9 with TRBJ2-4, with D possibly being TRBD1 or TRBD2 (5 bases each). The CDR3 runs 16 residues. Germline V gene sequence: CDR1 SGDLS, CDR2 YYNGEE. V dropped 0 bases and J dropped 5 bases, with 15 bases sitting between them. As DNA, the CDR3 is TGTGCCAGCAGCGTAGCGGGACCCGGGACGGAAAACATTCAGTACTTC. Amino acids: CASSVAGPGTENIQYF.

The V gene is TRBV25-1, the J gene TRBJ2-3; 8 nucleotides line up with TRBD1. Germline lookup yields CDR1 MGHDK and CDR2 SYGVNS. Trimming at V came to 6 bases and at J to 4 bases, leaving 6 bases not matched to a gene. The CDR3 consists of 14 residues. CDR3 nucleotide sequence: TGTGCCAGCAGGGGAAACAGGGGGGCAGATACGCAGTATTTT. It yields the protein CASRGNRGADTQYF.

The chain couples TRBV7-2 to TRBJ1-5; D uncertain. The CDR3 loop spans 14 amino acids. V was trimmed by 3 bases and J by 4 bases, leaving 10 bases between them. Germline values: CDR1 SGHTA, CDR2 FQGNSA. The CDR3 protein is CASSLDQVNQPQHF. In DNA, the CDR3 is TGTGCCAGCAGCTTGGACCAGGTGAATCAGCCCCAGCATTTT.

This CDR3 reads CASSQATTGVQETQYF. The CDR3 nucleotides are TGTGCCAGCAGCCAAGCCACGACAGGGGTTCAAGAGACCCAGTACTTC. This chain uses TRBV3-1 (or the pseudogene TRBV3-2) with TRBJ2-5, with 8 nucleotides matching TRBD1. This CDR3 has 16 residues. The ends lost 1 base at V and 2 bases at J; junction bases unmatched: 6. Germline-derived CDR1 and CDR2 are LGHDT and YNNKEL (reference sequence).

The chain is built from TRBV7-2 and TRBJ1-1, with TRBD1 identical over 7 bases. CDR3 length: 20 residues. Germline values: CDR1 SGHTA, CDR2 FQGNSA. With 0 bases clipped from V and 0 bases from J, the junction kept 16 bases outside the gene matches. The CDR3 DNA reads TGTGCCAGCAGCTTAGCACGATTGTCGGGCCTAACAGGGGTGAACACTGAAGCTTTCTTT. Translated: CASSLARLSGLTGVNTEAFF.

This CDR3 is CASSQVPPRQGTEAFF. The CDR3 DNA follows: TGCGCCAGCAGCCAAGTACCTCCGAGACAGGGCACTGAAGCTTTCTTT. V is TRBV4-3 and J is TRBJ1-1; the match to TRBD1 covers 7 bases. Losses at the gene ends were 1 base for V and 4 bases for J; bases not matched to a gene: 9. The CDR3 sequence is 16 residues long. Germline V CDR1 and CDR2: LGHNA, YSLEER.

V and J are TRBV6-5 and TRBJ1-5, with no clear D. The CDR3 is 13 residues long. CDR1 and CDR2 (germline): MNHEY, SVGAGI. V was clipped by 6 bases and J by 4 bases, with 10 bases between them. The DNA for the CDR3 is TGTGCCAGCAGCCCCATGAAGAATCAGCCCCAGCATTTT. Residues: CASSPMKNQPQHF.

This rearrangement joins TRBV6-2 or TRBV6-3 to TRBJ2-7; possibly TRBD2 for D (5 bases). The germline V and J ends were trimmed by 6 bases and 1 base, with 10 bases remaining between them. CDR3 length: 13 residues. The germline CDR1 and CDR2 sequences are MNHEY and SVGEGT. Here the CDR3 reads CASSRAASYEQYV. In DNA form, the CDR3 reads TGTGCCAGCAGCAGAGCGGCTTCCTACGAGCAGTACGTC.

The gene calls are TRBV19 and TRBJ2-4, with D uncertain. CDR1 LNHDA and CDR2 SQIVND come from the germline V gene (reference sequence). This CDR3 has 15 residues. Trimming took off 5 bases at V and 1 base at J, with 12 bases between the two ends. The CDR3 DNA sequence: TGTGCCAGTAGTCTGGGTCTAACGGCCAAAAACATTCAGTACTTC. This translates into CASSLGLTAKNIQYF.

The gene calls are TRBV3-1 (or the pseudogene TRBV3-2) and TRBJ2-3; D unresolved. V was cut by 4 bases and J by 3 bases, with 17 bases left in between. Germline V gives CDR1 LGHDT, CDR2 YNNKEL (reference sequence). The CDR3 spans 16 residues. CDR3 residues: CASSPPLGRATDTQYF. The DNA of the CDR3 is TGTGCCAGCAGCCCCCCCTTGGGTAGGGCTACAGATACGCAGTATTTT.

The V and J genes are TRBV10-3 and TRBJ2-3; D gene ambiguous. The CDR3 totals 15 residues. Trimming cost V 0 bases and J 6 bases, with 13 bases left between them. CDR1 ENHRY and CDR2 SYGVKD come from the germline V gene. CDR3 region: CAISESQPGQDTQYF. CDR3 nucleotides: TGTGCCATCAGTGAGTCGCAACCGGGCCAGGATACGCAGTATTTT.

The chain employs TRBV3-1 (or the pseudogene TRBV3-2) and TRBJ1-6, with a possible D match to TRBD1 (5 bases). CDR3 size: 18 residues. Germline V gene data show CDR1 as LGHDT and CDR2 as YNNKEL (reference sequence). V was cut by 0 bases and J by 8 bases, with 20 bases left in between. The chain's CDR3 is CASSQDSGAGFMDSPLHF. The DNA of the CDR3 is TGTGCCAGCAGCCAAGATTCCGGGGCAGGGTTTATGGATTCACCCCTCCACTTT.

The chain is built from TRBV18 and TRBJ2-5, with D possibly TRBD1 on 6 matching bases. The V gene's germline CDR1 is KGHSH and CDR2 LQKENI. The CDR3 is 13 residues long. The V end was cut by 3 bases, the J end by 5 bases, with 10 bases between. The CDR3 DNA sequence: TGTGCCAGCTCACCCGGACAGTGGGAGACCCAGTACTTC. This codes for CASSPGQWETQYF.

The chain recombines TRBV21-1 with TRBJ1-5. TRBV21-1 is shown as a pseudogene. The CDR3 has 13 amino acids. This CDR3 reads CASSKGGGQPQHF. As DNA, the CDR3 is TGTGCCAGCAGCAAAGGGGGGGGACAGCCCCAGCATTTT.

The chain has TRBV10-2 and TRBJ1-1, with a weak D call TRBD1 (5 bases). This CDR3 region has 14 residues. Per the germline V gene, CDR1 is WSHSY and CDR2 is SAAADI. Trimming left V 6 bases short and J 0 bases short, with 11 bases between. CDR3 protein: CASRNGGVNTEAFF. CDR3 DNA: TGCGCCAGCAGAAATGGGGGGGTGAACACTGAAGCTTTCTTT.

The chain links TRBV7-6 to TRBJ2-2; a possible D gene is TRBD1 (6 bases). The CDR3 sequence is 16 residues long. Trimming pared 0 bases from V and 0 bases from J, leaving 8 bases between. CDR1 is SGHVS, CDR2 FNYEAQ, per germline. The DNA for the CDR3 is TGTGCCAGCAGCTTAGCGCGACAGGCGAACACCGGGGAGCTGTTTTTT. Its protein is CASSLARQANTGELFF.

V and J are TRBV7-9 and TRBJ2-7; TRBD2 aligns across 8 bases. The CDR3 is 15 amino acids. The germline gives CDR1 SEHNR, CDR2 FQNEAQ (reference sequence). Unmatched junction bases numbered 8, after V lost 1 base and J lost 6 bases. CDR3 sequence reads: CASSLGFSGGGEQYF. The CDR3 DNA is TGTGCCAGCAGCTTAGGGTTTTCGGGGGGGGGCGAGCAGTACTTC.

This clone was seen once. The rearrangement uses TRBV6-5 and TRBJ1-3; D not certain. This CDR3 comprises 14 residues. V was cut by 0 bases and J by 0 bases, with 3 bases left in between. The germline gives CDR1 MNHEY, CDR2 SVGAGI. The CDR3: CASSYSSSGNTIYF. Written as DNA, the CDR3 is TGTGCCAGCAGTTACTCTAGCTCTGGAAACACCATATATTTT.

This chain uses TRBV7-9 with TRBJ1-4, with TRBD1 identical over 8 bases. CDR3 length equals 18 residues. With 3 bases clipped from V and 0 bases from J, the junction kept 9 bases outside the gene matches. The V gene's germline CDR1 is SEHNR and CDR2 FQNEAQ (reference sequence). In DNA, the CDR3 is TGTGCCAGCAGCTTTGGACAGGGTAGTTGGGCAACTAATGAAAAACTGTTTTTT. Residues: CASSFGQGSWATNEKLFF.

This clone is a singleton in its sample. The chain joins TRBV6-1 to TRBJ1-4; TRBD1 matches 7 bases. Losses at the gene ends were 1 base for V and 5 bases for J; bases not matched to a gene: 4. This CDR3 region has 15 residues. Germline-derived CDR1 and CDR2 are MNHNS and SASEGT. CDR3 loop: CASSEETGRNEKLFF. DNA of the CDR3: TGTGCCAGCAGTGAAGAGACAGGGAGGAATGAAAAACTGTTTTTT.

J is TRBJ1-4 and V is TRBV6-2 or TRBV6-3, with 8 bases that match TRBD1. CDR1 and CDR2 (germline): MNHEY, SVGEGT. This CDR3 region has 13 residues. V was pared by 5 bases and J by 10 bases, with 6 bases of the junction left unmatched. The CDR3 DNA follows: TGTGCCAGCAGTCAAGGACAGGGCAGAAAACTGTTTTTT. This codes for CASSQGQGRKLFF.

The chain couples TRBV5-1 to TRBJ2-7, with D tentatively TRBD1 (6 bases). CDR1 is SGHRS, CDR2 YFSETQ, per germline. The CDR3 spans 19 residues. Trimming cost V 6 bases and J 2 bases, with 30 bases left between them. The CDR3 DNA reads TGCGCCAGCACCCTGATAGTGGCAGGGGATTTCAGGTACCCCTACGAGCAGTACTTC. It translates to CASTLIVAGDFRYPYEQYF.

The chain carries TRBV2 and TRBJ2-5; TRBD1 matches 10 bases. The V and J ends lost 7 bases and 0 bases, in that order; junction bases with no gene match: 5. CDR3 size: 15 residues. Germline V gene lookup returns CDR1 SNHLY and CDR2 FYNNEI. The CDR3 region is CASTEDRGNQETQYF. CDR3 DNA: TGTGCCAGCACCGAGGACAGGGGGAACCAAGAGACCCAGTACTTC.

The gene calls are TRBV14 and TRBJ1-1; possible D gene TRBD1, 5 bases. Germline V gene data show CDR1 as SGHDN and CDR2 as FVKESK. The germline V and J ends were trimmed by 3 bases and 1 base, with 27 bases remaining between them. The length of the CDR3 is 20 residues. DNA of the CDR3: TGTGCCAGCAGCCATTGGGGTGCAGGGTCCCTACGAACCTCGAACACTGAAGCTTTCTTT. Amino acid sequence: CASSHWGAGSLRTSNTEAFF.